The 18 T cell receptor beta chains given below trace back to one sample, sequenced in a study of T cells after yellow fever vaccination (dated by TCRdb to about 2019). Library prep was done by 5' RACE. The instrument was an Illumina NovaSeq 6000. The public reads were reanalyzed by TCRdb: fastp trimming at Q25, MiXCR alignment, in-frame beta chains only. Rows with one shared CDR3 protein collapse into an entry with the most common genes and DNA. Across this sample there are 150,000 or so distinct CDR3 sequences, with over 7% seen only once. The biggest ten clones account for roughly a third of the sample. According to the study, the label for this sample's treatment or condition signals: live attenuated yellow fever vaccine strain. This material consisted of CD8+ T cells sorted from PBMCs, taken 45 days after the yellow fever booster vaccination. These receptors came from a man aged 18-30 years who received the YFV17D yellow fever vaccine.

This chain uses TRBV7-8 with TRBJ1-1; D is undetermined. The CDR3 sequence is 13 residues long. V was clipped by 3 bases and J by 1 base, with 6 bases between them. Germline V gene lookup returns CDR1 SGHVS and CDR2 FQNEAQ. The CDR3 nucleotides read TGTGCCAGCAGCTTTCAGCGGAACACTGAAGCTTTCTTT. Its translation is CASSFQRNTEAFF.

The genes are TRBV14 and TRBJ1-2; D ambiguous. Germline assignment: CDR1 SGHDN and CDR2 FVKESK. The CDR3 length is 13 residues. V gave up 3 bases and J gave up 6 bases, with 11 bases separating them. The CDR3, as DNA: TGTGCCAGCAGCCATTTGACCGTTCATGGCTACACCTTC. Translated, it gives CASSHLTVHGYTF.

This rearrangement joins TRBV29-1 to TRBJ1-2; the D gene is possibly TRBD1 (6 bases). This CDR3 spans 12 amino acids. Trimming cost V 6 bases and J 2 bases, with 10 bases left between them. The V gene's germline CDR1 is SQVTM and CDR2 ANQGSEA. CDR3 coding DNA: TGCAGCGTAGGCACAGGGAACTATGGCTACACCTTC. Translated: CSVGTGNYGYTF.

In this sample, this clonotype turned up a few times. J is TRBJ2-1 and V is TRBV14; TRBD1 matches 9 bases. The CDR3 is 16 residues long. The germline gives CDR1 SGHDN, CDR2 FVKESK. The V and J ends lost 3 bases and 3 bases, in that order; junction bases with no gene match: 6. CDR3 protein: CASSQVDRGYYNEQFF. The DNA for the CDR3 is TGTGCCAGCAGCCAGGTGGACAGGGGATACTACAATGAGCAGTTCTTC. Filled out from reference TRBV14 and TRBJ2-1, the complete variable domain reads EAGVTQFPSHSVIEKGQTVTLRCDPISGHDNLYWYRRVMGKEIKFLLHFVKESKQDESGMPNNRFLAERTGGTYSTLKVQPAELEDSGVYFCASSQVDRGYYNEQFFGPGTRLTVL.

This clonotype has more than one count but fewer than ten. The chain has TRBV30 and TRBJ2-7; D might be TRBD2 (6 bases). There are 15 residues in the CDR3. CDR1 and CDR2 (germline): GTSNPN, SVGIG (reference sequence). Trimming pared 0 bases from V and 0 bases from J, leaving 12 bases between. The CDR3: CAWSVGRGNSYEQYF. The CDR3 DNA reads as TGTGCCTGGAGTGTAGGCCGGGGGAACTCCTACGAGCAGTACTTC. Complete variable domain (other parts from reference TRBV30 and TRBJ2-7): SQTIHQWPATLVQPVGSPLSLECTVEGTSNPNLYWYRQAAGRGLQLLFYSVGIGQISSEVPQNLSASRPQDRQFILSSKKLLLSDSGFYLCAWSVGRGNSYEQYFGPGTRLTVT.

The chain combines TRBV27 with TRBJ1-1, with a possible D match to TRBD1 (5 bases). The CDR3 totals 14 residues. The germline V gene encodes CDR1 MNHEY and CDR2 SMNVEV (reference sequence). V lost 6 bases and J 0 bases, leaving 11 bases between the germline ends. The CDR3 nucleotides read TGTGCCAGCAGCTGGGGACCTCTGAACACTGAAGCTTTCTTT. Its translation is CASSWGPLNTEAFF.

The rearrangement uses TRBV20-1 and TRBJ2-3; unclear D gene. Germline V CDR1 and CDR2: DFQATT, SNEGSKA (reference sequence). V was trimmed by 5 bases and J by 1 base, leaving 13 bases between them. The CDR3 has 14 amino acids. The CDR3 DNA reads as TGCAGTGCTGTCCGGGTGCGAGGCACAGATACGCAGTATTTT. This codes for CSAVRVRGTDTQYF.

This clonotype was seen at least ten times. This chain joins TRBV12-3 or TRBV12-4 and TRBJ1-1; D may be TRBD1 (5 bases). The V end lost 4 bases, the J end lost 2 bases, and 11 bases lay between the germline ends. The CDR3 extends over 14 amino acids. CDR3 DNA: TGTGCCAGCAGTTCCTCGGACACCAACACTGAAGCTTTCTTT. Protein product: CASSSSDTNTEAFF.

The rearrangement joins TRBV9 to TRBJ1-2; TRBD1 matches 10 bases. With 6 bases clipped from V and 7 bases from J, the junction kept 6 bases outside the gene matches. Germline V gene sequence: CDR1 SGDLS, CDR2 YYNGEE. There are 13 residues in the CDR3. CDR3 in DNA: TGTGCCAGCACCCTTGGGGACAGGGGTGGCTACACCTTC. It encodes CASTLGDRGGYTF.

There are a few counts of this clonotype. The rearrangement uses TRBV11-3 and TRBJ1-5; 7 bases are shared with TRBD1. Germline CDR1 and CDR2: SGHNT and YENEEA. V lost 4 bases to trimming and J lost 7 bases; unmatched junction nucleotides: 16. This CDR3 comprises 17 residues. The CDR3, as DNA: TGTGCCAGCAGCTCGCCCGCCACGACAGGGCGTCGCCAGCCCCAGCATTTT. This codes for CASSSPATTGRRQPQHF.

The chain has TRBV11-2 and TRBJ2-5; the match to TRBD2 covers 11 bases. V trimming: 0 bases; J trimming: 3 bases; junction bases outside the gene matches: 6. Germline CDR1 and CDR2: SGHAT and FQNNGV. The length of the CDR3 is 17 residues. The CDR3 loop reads CASSLDPLAGGKETQYF. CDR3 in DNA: TGTGCCAGCAGCTTAGATCCCCTAGCGGGGGGAAAAGAGACCCAGTACTTC. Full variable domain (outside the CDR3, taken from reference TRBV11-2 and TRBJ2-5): EAGVAQSPRYKIIEKRQSVAFWCNPISGHATLYWYQQILGQGPKLLIQFQNNGVVDDSQLPKDRFSAERLKGVDSTLKIQPAKLEDSAVYLCASSLDPLAGGKETQYFGPGTRLLVL.

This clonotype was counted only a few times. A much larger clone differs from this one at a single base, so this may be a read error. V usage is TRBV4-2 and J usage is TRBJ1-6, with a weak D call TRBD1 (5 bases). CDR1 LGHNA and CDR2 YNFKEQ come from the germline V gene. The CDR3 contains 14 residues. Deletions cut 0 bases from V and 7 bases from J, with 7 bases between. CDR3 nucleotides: TGTGCCAGCAGCCAAGAAGGGGAAAATTCACCCCTCCACTTT. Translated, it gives CASSQEGENSPLHF.

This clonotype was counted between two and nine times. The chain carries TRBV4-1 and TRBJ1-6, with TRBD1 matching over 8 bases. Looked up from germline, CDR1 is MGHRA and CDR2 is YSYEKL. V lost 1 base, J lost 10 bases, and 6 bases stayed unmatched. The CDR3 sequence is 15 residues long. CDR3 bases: TGCGCCAGCAGCCAAGTTGGGACAGGTGAATCACCCCTCCACTTT. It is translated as CASSQVGTGESPLHF.

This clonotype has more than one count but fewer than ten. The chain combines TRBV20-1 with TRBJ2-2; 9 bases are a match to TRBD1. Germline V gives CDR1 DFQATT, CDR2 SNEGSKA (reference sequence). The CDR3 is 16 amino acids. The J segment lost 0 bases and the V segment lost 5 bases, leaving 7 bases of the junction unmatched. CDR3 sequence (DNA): TGCAGTGCTTATGACCGGGACAGGGCGAACACCGGGGAGCTGTTTTTT. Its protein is CSAYDRDRANTGELFF.

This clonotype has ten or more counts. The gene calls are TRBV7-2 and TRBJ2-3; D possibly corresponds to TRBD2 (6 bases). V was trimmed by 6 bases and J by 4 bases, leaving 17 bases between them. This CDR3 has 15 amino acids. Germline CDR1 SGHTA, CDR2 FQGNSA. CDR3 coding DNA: TGTGCCAGCAGACCCGGGACTGCATCTTCAGATACGCAGTATTTT. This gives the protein CASRPGTASSDTQYF.

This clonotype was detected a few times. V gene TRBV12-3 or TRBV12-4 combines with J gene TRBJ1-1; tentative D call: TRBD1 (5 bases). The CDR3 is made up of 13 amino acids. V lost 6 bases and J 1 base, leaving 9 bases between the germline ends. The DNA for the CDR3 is TGTGCCAGCAGGCCAAGGGGGAACACTGAAGCTTTCTTT. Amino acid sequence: CASRPRGNTEAFF.

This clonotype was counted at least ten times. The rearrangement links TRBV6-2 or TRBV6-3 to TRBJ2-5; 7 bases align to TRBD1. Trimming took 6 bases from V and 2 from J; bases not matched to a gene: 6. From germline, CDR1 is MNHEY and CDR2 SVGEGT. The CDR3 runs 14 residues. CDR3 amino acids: CASSLIRGQETQYF. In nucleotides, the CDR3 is TGTGCCAGCAGCTTGATCAGGGGGCAAGAGACCCAGTACTTC.

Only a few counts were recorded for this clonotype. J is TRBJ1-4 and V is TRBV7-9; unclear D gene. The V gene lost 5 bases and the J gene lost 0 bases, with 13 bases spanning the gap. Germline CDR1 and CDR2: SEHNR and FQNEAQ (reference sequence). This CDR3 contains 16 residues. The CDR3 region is CASSSVQSATNEKLFF. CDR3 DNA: TGTGCCAGCAGCAGCGTTCAGAGTGCAACTAATGAAAAACTGTTTTTT.